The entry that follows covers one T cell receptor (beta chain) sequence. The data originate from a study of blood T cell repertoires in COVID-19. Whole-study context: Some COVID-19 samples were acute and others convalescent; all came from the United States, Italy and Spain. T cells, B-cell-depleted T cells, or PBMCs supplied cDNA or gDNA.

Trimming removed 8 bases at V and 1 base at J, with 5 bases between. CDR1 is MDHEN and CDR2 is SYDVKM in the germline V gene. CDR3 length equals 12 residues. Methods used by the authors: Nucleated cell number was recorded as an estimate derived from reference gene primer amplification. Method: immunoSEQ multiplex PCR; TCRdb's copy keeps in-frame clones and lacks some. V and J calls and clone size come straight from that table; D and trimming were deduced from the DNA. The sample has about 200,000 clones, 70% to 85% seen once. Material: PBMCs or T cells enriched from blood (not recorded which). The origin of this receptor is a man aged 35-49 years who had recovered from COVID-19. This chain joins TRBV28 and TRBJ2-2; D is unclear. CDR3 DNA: TGTGCCAGCCTAGGGAACACCGGGGAGCTGTTTTTT. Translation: CASLGNTGELFF.